This T cell receptor (beta chain) is from a study of T cells in Graves' hyperthyroidism and ophthalmopathy. This clonotype has ten or more counts. Germline values: CDR1 KGHSH, CDR2 LQKENI. Trimming removed 5 bases from V and 5 bases from J, with 19 bases in between. CDR3 length: 16 amino acids. Amplified regions were TCR beta CDR3 sequences from RNA transcripts. Carried out on the TCR CDR3, a first-round RT-PCR used the HTBI primer set. Each CDR3 protein gets one entry after TCRdb re-called the multiplex PCR reads with MiXCR. The sample shows 660,000 or so distinct CDR3 sequences, 20% of them seen only once.

The rearrangement uses TRBV18 and TRBJ2-1, with a weak D call TRBD2 (5 bases). The sample was blood. This receptor was taken from a man aged 25-40 years with Graves' ophthalmopathy. The CDR3 nucleotides are TGTGCCAGCTCATCGTTCTTATTAGCGAACAACAATGAGCAGTTCTTC. Translated: CASSSFLLANNNEQFF.